What follows are 2 T cell receptor beta chains derived from one specimen sequenced in a study of cytomegalovirus exposure and HLA in healthy donors. The PCR ran on 60 Vbeta and 13 Jbeta primers. Some clones are missing from TCRdb's copy, which holds only in-frame ones; the method was immunoSEQ multiplex PCR. This listing includes 80,000 to 100,000 clones. The sequencing input was PBMCs. The receptor source for this set is a man aged 45-65 years in good health and CMV-seropositive.

The rearrangement joins TRBV30 to TRBJ2-7, with 9 nucleotides matching TRBD2. Unmatched junction bases numbered 10, after V lost 8 bases and J lost 5 bases. This CDR3 has 13 amino acids. CDR1 and CDR2 from the germline V gene are GTSNPN and SVGIG (reference sequence). The CDR3 coding sequence is TGTGCCGGAAGGGTAGCGGGAGTCCACGAGCAGTACGTC. Its protein is CAGRVAGVHEQYV.

This chain uses TRBV9 with TRBJ2-1; 12 bases are a match to TRBD2. This CDR3 is built from 18 residues. CDR1 and CDR2 from the germline V gene are SGDLS and YYNGEE. V gave up 1 base and J gave up 6 bases; unmatched junction bases: 11. The CDR3 DNA follows: TGTGCCAGCAGCGTACCGTCCCTAGCGGGAGGGCCGGCCAATGAGCAGTTCTTC. Protein: CASSVPSLAGGPANEQFF.